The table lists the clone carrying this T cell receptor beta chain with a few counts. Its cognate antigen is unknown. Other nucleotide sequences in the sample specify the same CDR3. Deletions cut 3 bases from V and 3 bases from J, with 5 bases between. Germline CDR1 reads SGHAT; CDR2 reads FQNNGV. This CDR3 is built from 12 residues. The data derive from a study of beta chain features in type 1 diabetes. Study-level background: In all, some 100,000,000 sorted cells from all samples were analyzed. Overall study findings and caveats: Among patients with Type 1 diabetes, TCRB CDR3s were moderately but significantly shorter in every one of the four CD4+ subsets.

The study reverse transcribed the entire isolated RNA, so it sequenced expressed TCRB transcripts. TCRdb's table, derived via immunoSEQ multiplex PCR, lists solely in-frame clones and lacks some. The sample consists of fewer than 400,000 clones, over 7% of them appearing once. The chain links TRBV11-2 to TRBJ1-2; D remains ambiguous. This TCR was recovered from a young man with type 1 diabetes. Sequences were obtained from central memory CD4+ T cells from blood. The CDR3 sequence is CASSFQDYGYTF. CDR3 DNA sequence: TGTGCCAGCAGCTTTCAAGACTATGGCTACACCTTC.